This TCR beta chain was sequenced during a study of T cell repertoires and HLA-DP antigens. Amplification used primers for 54 TRBV and 13 TRBJ segments. Produced via immunoSEQ multiplex PCR; TCRdb's table is partial and in-frame only. Seen here are about 89,000 clones, approximately 86% observed once, and the top ten hold about 1.8%. A note on this clone: Its cognate antigen is unknown.

The TCR sequence derives from a man in his fifties or sixties in good health and CMV-seronegative. The source material was CD4+ T cells from PBMCs.

The CDR3, as DNA: TGTGCCAGCACCACCGGGGCAGCGGGAGGGCCGAGAGAGCAGTACTTC. Its protein product is CASTTGAAGGPREQYF. The genes are TRBV14 and TRBJ2-7; TRBD2 agrees at 10 bases. In germline, CDR1 is SGHDN, CDR2 FVKESK. Trimming at V came to 7 bases and at J to 7 bases, leaving 16 bases not matched to a gene. CDR3 length equals 16 residues. The complete variable domain, with remaining parts taken from reference TRBV14 and TRBJ2-7, reads EAGVTQFPSHSVIEKGQTVTLRCDPISGHDNLYWYRRVMGKEIKFLLHFVKESKQDESGMPNNRFLAERTGGTYSTLKVQPAELEDSGVYFCASTTGAAGGPREQYFGPGTRLTVT.